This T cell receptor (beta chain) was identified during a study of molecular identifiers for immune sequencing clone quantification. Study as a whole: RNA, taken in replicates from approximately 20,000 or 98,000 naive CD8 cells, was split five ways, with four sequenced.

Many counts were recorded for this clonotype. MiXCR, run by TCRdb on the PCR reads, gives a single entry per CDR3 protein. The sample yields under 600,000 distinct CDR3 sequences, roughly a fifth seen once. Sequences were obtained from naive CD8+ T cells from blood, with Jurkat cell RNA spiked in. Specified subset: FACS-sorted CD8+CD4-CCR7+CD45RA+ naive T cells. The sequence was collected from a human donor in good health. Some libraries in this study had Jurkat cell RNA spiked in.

CDR3 loop: CATSRVESSTDTQYF. CDR3 in DNA: TGTGCCACCAGCCGAGTGGAATCTAGCACAGATACGCAGTATTTT. The chain is built from TRBV24-1 and TRBJ2-3; D is unclear. This CDR3 has 15 residues. From germline, CDR1 is KGHDR and CDR2 SFDVKD. Between the trimmed V and J ends, which lost 7 bases and 0 bases, there was a span of 13 bases.